This TCR beta chain was found in a study of T cell changes during pregnancy in multiple sclerosis. The assay was immunoSEQ multiplex PCR, and TCRdb's table has in-frame clones only and misses some. Altogether tens of thousands of clones are present, about nine tenths being singletons, with the ten largest covering 1.4%. This receptor was obtained from a female donor with multiple sclerosis, enrolled in a pregnancy study. This material consisted of peripheral blood, taken in the third trimester of pregnancy.

The DNA for the CDR3 is TGTGCCATCCGGGACAGGGGCTACGAGCAGTACTTC. Translated, it gives CAIRDRGYEQYF. The J gene is TRBJ2-7, the V gene TRBV10-3, with 10 bases lining up with TRBD1. V shed 8 bases, J shed 3 bases, and the junction held 1 base outside the gene matches. The V gene's germline CDR1 is ENHRY and CDR2 SYGVKD. This CDR3 has 12 amino acids.